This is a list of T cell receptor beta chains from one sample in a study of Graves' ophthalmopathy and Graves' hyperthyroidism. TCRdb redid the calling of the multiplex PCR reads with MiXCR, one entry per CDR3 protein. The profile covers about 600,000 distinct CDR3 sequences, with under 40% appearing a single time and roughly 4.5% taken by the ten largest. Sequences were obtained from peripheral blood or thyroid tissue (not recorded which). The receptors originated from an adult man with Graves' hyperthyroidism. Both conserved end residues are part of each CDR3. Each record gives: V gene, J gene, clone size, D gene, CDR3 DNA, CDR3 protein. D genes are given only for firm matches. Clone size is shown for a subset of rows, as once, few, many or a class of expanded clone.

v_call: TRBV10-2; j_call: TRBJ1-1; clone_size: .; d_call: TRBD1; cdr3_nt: TGCGCCAGCAGGACAGGGACAGGGAAAGCTTTCTTT; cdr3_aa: CASRTGTGKAFF
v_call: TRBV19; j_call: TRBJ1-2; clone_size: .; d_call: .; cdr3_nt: TGTGCCAGTAAAGGTCTGTGGGCGGAGGGCTACACCTTC; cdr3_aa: CASKGLWAEGYTF
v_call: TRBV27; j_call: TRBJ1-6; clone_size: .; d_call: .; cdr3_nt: TGTGCCAGCAGTTTATCATGGAGCTCCTATAATTCACCCCTCCACTTT; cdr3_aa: CASSLSWSSYNSPLHF
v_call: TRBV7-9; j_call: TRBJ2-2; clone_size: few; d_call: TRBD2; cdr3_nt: TGTGCCAGCAGGAACCGGGGACTAGCGGGGGGCCCGAACACCGGGGAGCTGTTTTTT; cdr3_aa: CASRNRGLAGGPNTGELFF
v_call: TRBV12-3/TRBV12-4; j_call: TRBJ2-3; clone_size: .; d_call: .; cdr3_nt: TGTGCCAGCAGTTCTCCTACGACGGACACAGATACGCAGTATTTT; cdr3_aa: CASSSPTTDTDTQYF
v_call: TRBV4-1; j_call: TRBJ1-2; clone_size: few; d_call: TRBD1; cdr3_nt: TGTGCCAGCAGCCAAGATACTCTGACAGGGGGCTTAGATGGCTACACCTTC; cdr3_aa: CASSQDTLTGGLDGYTF
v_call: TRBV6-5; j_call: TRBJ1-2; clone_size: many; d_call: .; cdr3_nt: TGTGCCAGCAGGAGTGGCGAGAGTATCTATGGCTACACCTTC; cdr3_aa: CASRSGESIYGYTF
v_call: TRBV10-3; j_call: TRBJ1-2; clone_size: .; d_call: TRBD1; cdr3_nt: TGTGCCATCAGTCTGGGACAGTTTCTCACCTTC; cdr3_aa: CAISLGQFLTF
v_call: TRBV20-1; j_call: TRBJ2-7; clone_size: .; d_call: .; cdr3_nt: TGCAGTGCTAGTTCCGGAGACTCCTACGAGCAGTACTTC; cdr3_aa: CSASSGDSYEQYF
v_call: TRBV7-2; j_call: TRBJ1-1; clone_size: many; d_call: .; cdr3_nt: TGTGCCAGCAGCTTGGTCCCCCGAGGACAAGAAGCTTTCTTT; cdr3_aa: CASSLVPRGQEAFF
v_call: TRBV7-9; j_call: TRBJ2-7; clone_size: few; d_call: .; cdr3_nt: TGTGCCAGCAGCTTATCTAAGACGGGGGGCAGGGGACCGTACTTC; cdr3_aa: CASSLSKTGGRGPYF
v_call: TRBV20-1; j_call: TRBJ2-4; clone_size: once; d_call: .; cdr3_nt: TGCAGTGCTAGTCTAGGGGGAGCCAAAAACATTCAGTACTTC; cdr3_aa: CSASLGGAKNIQYF
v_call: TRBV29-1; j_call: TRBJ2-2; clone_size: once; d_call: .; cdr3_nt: TGCAGCTGGGACACGTACACCGGGGAGCTGTTTTTT; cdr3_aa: CSWDTYTGELFF
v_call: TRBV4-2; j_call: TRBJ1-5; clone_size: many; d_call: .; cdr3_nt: TGTGCCAGCAGCCAGGGAGGAGGGGGGAATCAGCCCCAGCATTTT; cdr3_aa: CASSQGGGGNQPQHF
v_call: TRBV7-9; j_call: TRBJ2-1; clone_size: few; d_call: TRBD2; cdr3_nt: TGTGCCAGCAGCTTGGACGGGACTAGCGCCTACAATGAGCAGTTCTTC; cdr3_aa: CASSLDGTSAYNEQFF
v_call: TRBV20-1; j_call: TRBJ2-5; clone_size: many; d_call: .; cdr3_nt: TGCAGTGCTAGCATACAAGAGACCCAGTACTTC; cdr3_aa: CSASIQETQYF
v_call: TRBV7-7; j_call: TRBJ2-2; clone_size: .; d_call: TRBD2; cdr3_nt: TGTGCTAGAGGGACTAGCGGGAGAACCGAGGAGCTGTTTTTT; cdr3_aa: CARGTSGRTEELFF
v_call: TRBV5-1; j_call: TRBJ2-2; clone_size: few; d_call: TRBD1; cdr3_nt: TGCGCCAGCAGCTTGGACGTGAGACAGGGGAACACCGGGGAGCTGTTTTTT; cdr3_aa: CASSLDVRQGNTGELFF
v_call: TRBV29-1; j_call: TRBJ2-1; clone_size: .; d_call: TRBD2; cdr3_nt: TGCAGCGTTGGTGGGACTAGCAGGTTCAATGAGCAGTTCTTC; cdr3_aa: CSVGGTSRFNEQFF
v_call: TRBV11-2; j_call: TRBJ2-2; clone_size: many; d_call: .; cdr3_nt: TGTGCCAGCAGCTTAGGTGATAGCGCTAGGAACACCGGGGAGCTGTTTTTT; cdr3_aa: CASSLGDSARNTGELFF
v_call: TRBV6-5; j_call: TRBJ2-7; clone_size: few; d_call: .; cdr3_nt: TGTGCCAGCAGTTACCCAGCGGCAAGCTCCTACGAGCAGTACTTC; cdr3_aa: CASSYPAASSYEQYF
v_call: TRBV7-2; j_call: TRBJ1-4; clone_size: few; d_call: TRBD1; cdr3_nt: TGTGCCAGCAGCTTAGGGGGACAGGCCTATGAAAAACTGTTTTTT; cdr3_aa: CASSLGGQAYEKLFF
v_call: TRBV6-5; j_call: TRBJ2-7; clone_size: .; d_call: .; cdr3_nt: TGTGCCAGCACCTACCTGGACCGTTCCTACGAGCATTACTTC; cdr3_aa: CASTYLDRSYEHYF
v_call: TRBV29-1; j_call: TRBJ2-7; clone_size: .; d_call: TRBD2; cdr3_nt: TGCAGCTTAGAAGTGGGAGGGCGGAGCGGGAGGTACGAGCAGTACTTC; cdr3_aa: CSLEVGGRSGRYEQYF
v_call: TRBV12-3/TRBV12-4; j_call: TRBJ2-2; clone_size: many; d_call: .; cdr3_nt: TGTGCCAGCAGTTTGAGGGAGAACACCGGGGAGCTGTTTTTT; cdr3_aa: CASSLRENTGELFF
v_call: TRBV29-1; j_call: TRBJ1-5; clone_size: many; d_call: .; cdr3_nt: TGCAGCGTTGTCGGGCAGGACAATCAGCCCCAGCATTTT; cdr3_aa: CSVVGQDNQPQHF
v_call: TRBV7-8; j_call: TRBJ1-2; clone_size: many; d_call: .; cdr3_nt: TGTGCCAGCAGCTTAGGGGGGGCCGATAACTATGGCTACACCTTC; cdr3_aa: CASSLGGADNYGYTF
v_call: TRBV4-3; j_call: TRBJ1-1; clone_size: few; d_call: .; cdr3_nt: TGCGCCAGCAGCCCGACTCCTCCGGGACCACCGAACACTGAAGCTTTCTTT; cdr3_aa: CASSPTPPGPPNTEAFF
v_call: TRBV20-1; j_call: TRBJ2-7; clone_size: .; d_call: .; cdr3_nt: TGCAGTTCTAAGCGACTAGAGCAGTACTTC; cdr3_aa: CSSKRLEQYF
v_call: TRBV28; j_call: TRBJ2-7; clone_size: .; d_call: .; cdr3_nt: TGTGCCAGCAGTTTCGGTTTGGGGGGTACCTACGAGCAGTACTTC; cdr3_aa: CASSFGLGGTYEQYF
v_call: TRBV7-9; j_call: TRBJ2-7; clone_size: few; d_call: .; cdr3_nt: TGTGCCAGCAGCCAAGAACCTCTCCTCGGGGAGCAGTACTTC; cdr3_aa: CASSQEPLLGEQYF
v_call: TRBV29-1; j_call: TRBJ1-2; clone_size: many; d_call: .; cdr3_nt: TGCAGCGTTGCCCTCGTATCGGGCGGCTACACCTTC; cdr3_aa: CSVALVSGGYTF
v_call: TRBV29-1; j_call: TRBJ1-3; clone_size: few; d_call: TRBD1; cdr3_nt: TGCAGCGTGACGACAGGGGCAAGCTACACCATATATTTT; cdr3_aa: CSVTTGASYTIYF
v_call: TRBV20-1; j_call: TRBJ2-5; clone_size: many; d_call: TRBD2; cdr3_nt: TGCAGTGCTAGCGGGAGGCTCCAAGAGACCCAGTACTTC; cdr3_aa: CSASGRLQETQYF
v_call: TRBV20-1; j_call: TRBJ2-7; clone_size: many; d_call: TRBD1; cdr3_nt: TGCAGTGCTAGGACAGGGAGCTCCTACGAGCAGTACTTC; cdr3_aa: CSARTGSSYEQYF
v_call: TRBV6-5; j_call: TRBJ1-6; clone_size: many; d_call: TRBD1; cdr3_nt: TGTGCCAGCAGTCTTGGAACAGGGGGACAAGGTACCCTCCACTTT; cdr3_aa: CASSLGTGGQGTLHF
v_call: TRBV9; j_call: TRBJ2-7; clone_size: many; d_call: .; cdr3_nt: TGTGCCAGCAGCGTAGTCCCAGAAAGGGCCTACGAGCAGTACTTC; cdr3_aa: CASSVVPERAYEQYF
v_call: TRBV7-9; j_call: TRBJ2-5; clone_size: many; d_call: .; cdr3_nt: TGTGCCAGCAGCCTCGATTCCAGGAAAGAGACCCAGTACTTC; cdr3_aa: CASSLDSRKETQYF
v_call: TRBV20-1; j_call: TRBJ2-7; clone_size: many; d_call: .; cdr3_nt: TGCAGTGCTAGAGATTCGGAGGGCCCCGGGAAGCAGTACTTC; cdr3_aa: CSARDSEGPGKQYF
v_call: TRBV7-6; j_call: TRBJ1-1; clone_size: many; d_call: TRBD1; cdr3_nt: TGTGCCAGCAGCCAGGGACAGGGGGACACTGAAGCTTTCTTT; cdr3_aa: CASSQGQGDTEAFF
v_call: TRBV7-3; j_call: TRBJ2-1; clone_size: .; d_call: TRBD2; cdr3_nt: TGTGCCAGCAGCCCTAGCGGGGGAGTCTACAATGAGCAGTTCTTC; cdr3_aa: CASSPSGGVYNEQFF
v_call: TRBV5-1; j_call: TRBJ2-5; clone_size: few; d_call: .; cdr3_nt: TGCGCCAGCAGCCCCAGCCTTAGCCAAGAGACCCAGTACTTC; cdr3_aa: CASSPSLSQETQYF
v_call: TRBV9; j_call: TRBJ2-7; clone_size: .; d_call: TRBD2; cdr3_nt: TGTGCCAGCAGCCCCCGTGGCGCTAGTTGGGGTCGACTAGCGGGAACACTATCCTACGAGCAGTACTTC; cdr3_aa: CASSPRGASWGRLAGTLSYEQYF
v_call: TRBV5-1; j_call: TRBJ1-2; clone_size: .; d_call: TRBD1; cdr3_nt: TGCGCCAGCACACCCTTGGGGACAGGGACTAACTATGGCTACACCTTC; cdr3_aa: CASTPLGTGTNYGYTF
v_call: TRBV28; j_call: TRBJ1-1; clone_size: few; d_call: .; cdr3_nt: TGTGCCAGCAGTCCGGCGGGGGGTGCTGAAGCTTTCTTT; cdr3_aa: CASSPAGGAEAFF
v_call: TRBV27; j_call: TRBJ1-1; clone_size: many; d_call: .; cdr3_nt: TGTGCCAGCAGCAAAGTAGGGTCCAACACTGAAGCTTTCTTT; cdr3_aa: CASSKVGSNTEAFF
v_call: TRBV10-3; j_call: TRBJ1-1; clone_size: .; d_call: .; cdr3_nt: TGTGCCATCAGCATCGGCCGCCGCCCACGCACTGAAGCTTTCTTT; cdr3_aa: CAISIGRRPRTEAFF